This T cell receptor beta chain was sequenced in a study of blood T cell repertoires in COVID-19. Whole-study context: From T cells, B-cell-depleted T cells, or PBMCs came the material, which was cDNA or gDNA.

CDR3 length: 17 residues. Sequencing used immunoSEQ multiplex PCR; TCRdb keeps in-frame clones, though not all of them. The table includes more than 65,000 clones, 79% detected once. The chain uses TRBV21-1 and TRBJ2-2; the table's D gene call, TRBD1, was not cross checked with the DNA. TRBV21-1 is annotated as a pseudogene. Sequenced material: peripheral blood. The TCR originated in a woman aged 45-59 years with acute or convalescent COVID-19. CDR3 loop: CASSRHLREKGTGELFF. The CDR3 coding sequence is TGTGCCAGCAGCAGACACCTCAGGGAAAAGGGCACCGGGGAGCTGTTTTTT.